What follows describes a single T cell receptor beta chain. The germline CDR1 and CDR2 sequences are MNHEY and SVGAGI. V shed 2 bases and J shed 13 bases, with 17 bases lying between them. CDR3 length: 13 amino acids. Sequencing was performed with immunoSEQ multiplex PCR; in TCRdb, only in-frame clones are kept and a portion is missing. The table has approximately 52,000 clones, roughly 90% seen once. This sample stems from a study of blood T cell repertoires in COVID-19. Overall study: Material from acute and convalescent COVID-19 was sourced from the United States, Italy and Spain.

The chain carries TRBV6-5 and TRBJ1-1; no definite D call. The receptor's source is a human donor with active COVID-19. The donor label of this sample is uncertain. The source material was peripheral blood. The CDR3, as DNA: TGTGCCAGCAGTTACGACTCATTTGACCGGGGTTTCTTT. Translation gives CASSYDSFDRGFF.